A selection of T cell receptor beta chains follows, all from one sample in a study of T cell responses to AZD1222 COVID-19 vaccine. The method was immunoSEQ multiplex PCR; TCRdb's version includes in-frame clones alone and lacks a portion of them. The repertoire consists of approximately 75,000 clones, with more than 75% occurring once and the leading ten covering 18%. This specimen was peripheral blood, taken 28 days after the second AZD1222 dose. These receptors all stem from an adult who received the AZD1222 COVID-19 vaccine. CDR3s include the opening cysteine and the closing phenylalanine or tryptophan.

>TRBV19|TRBJ1-5
CASSMVGMSNQPQHF
>TRBV4-2|TRBJ2-1
CASSQEVGGLGYNEQFF
>TRBV7-8|TRBJ2-7
CASSFVSGSTQPYEQYF
>TRBV3-1/TRBV3-2|TRBJ1-3
CASSQGAGESGNTIYF
>TRBV10-2|TRBJ1-2
CASSVWDPLDGNGYTF
>TRBV6-1|TRBJ1-4
CASSEDFGRTGPTNEKLFF
>TRBV9|TRBJ1-1
CASSVSVDTEAFF
>TRBV12-3/TRBV12-4|TRBJ2-7
CASSSGHSYEQYF
>TRBV30|TRBJ1-5
CAWSGDSNQPQHF
>TRBV18|TRBJ1-2
CASSPPKGRGYGYTF
>TRBV5-8|TRBJ1-5
CASSLGFTGSGQPQHF
>TRBV7-3|TRBJ2-3
CASSFRRTDTQYF
>TRBV4-1|TRBJ1-4
CASSQGRGAANEKLFF
>TRBV13|TRBJ2-7
CASSSYRSSYEQYF
>TRBV7-8|TRBJ2-2
CASSLSPRRGTGELFF
>TRBV3-1/TRBV3-2|TRBJ1-3
CASSRAHSGNTIYF
>TRBV19|TRBJ1-3
CATSRGIESGNTIYF
>TRBV9|TRBJ2-1
CASSVDGTQRHEQFF
>TRBV2|TRBJ1-4
CASSDKAGPGEKLFF
>TRBV12-3/TRBV12-4|TRBJ1-5
CASSPEMDQPQHF
>TRBV9|TRBJ1-1
CASSLTTGATEAFF
>TRBV19|TRBJ1-5
CASSLNSNQPQHF
>TRBV7-9|TRBJ1-2
CASSQITGHRTLGEGGYTF
>TRBV5-1|TRBJ2-7
CASSLPNPALGQYF
>TRBV11-2|TRBJ2-2
CASSPTGATGELFF
>TRBV6-5|TRBJ1-6
CASSYLKYNSPLHF